These 10 T cell receptor beta chains came from one sample sequenced in a study of blood T cell repertoires in COVID-19. TCRdb's table, derived via immunoSEQ multiplex PCR, lists solely in-frame clones and lacks some. The table includes approximately 170,000 clones, about 86% detected once. Material for sequencing was peripheral blood. All receptors derive from a woman older than 75 with acute or convalescent COVID-19.

The table lists this clone with a few counts. The J gene is TRBJ1-2, the V gene TRBV6-4; TRBD1 aligns across 8 bases. Germline-derived CDR1 and CDR2 are MRHNA and SNTAGT. The CDR3 totals 15 residues. Losses at the gene ends were 6 bases for V and 4 bases for J; bases not matched to a gene: 10. The CDR3 is CASSRDRGLGYGYTF. The CDR3 DNA reads TGTGCCAGCAGCAGAGACAGGGGCTTAGGCTATGGCTACACCTTC.

J is TRBJ2-2 and V is TRBV24-1, with 9 positions matching TRBD1. The germline gives CDR1 KGHDR, CDR2 SFDVKD. The CDR3 consists of 16 residues. Written as DNA, the CDR3 is TGTGCGAGATCTTCCAGGACAGGGGTGAACACCGGGGAGCTGTTTTTT. Translation: CARSSRTGVNTGELFF.

The chain is built from TRBV3-1 (or the pseudogene TRBV3-2) and TRBJ1-1, with D possibly TRBD1 on 5 matching bases. V was trimmed by 5 bases and J by 1 base, leaving 11 bases between them. From germline, CDR1 is LGHDT and CDR2 YNNKEL (reference sequence). The CDR3 length is 14 residues. CDR3 nucleotide sequence: TGTGCCAGCAGCTATCTCCAGGGGAACACTGAAGCTTTCTTT. It encodes CASSYLQGNTEAFF.

This clone was observed a few times. The chain joins TRBV12-3 or TRBV12-4 to TRBJ1-2, with D tentatively TRBD1 (5 bases). CDR3 length: 13 residues. Trimming pared 10 bases from V and 2 bases from J, leaving 14 bases between. This CDR3 reads CAIVRAGNYGYTF. The CDR3 DNA is TGTGCCATAGTTAGGGCAGGGAACTATGGCTACACCTTC.

The rearrangement joins TRBV7-9 to TRBJ1-6; weak D call: TRBD1 (6 bases). The CDR3 totals 15 residues. From germline, CDR1 is SEHNR and CDR2 FQNEAQ (reference sequence). With 0 bases removed from V and 7 bases from J, the gap between germline ends came to 10 bases. CDR3 sequence reads: CASSLAGDNNSPLHF. CDR3 in DNA: TGTGCCAGCAGCTTAGCGGGGGACAACAATTCACCCCTCCACTTT.

V is TRBV6-2 or TRBV6-3 and J is TRBJ2-2; 12 bases fit TRBD2. The CDR3 totals 16 residues. Per the germline V gene, CDR1 is MNHEY and CDR2 is SVGEGT. The V segment lost 2 bases and the J segment 6 bases; nucleotides outside the gene matches: 4. The CDR3: CASSYLPSGGAGELFF. The CDR3 DNA reads TGTGCCAGCAGTTACCTCCCTAGCGGGGGGGCCGGGGAGCTGTTTTTT.

The chain links TRBV5-4 to TRBJ2-3; 7 nucleotides agree with TRBD1. The CDR3 is 13 residues long. V was pared by 2 bases and J by 4 bases, with 1 base of the junction left unmatched. Germline loops: CDR1 SGHNT, CDR2 YYREEE (reference sequence). CDR3 protein: CASSFDRADTQYF. As DNA, the CDR3 is TGTGCCAGCAGCTTCGACAGGGCAGATACGCAGTATTTT. Complete variable domain (other parts from reference TRBV5-4 and TRBJ2-3): ETGVTQSPTHLIKTRGQQVTLRCSSQSGHNTVSWYQQALGQGPQFIFQYYREEENGRGNFPPRFSGLQFPNYSSELNVNALELDDSALYLCASSFDRADTQYFGPGTRLTVL.

The chain combines TRBV9 with TRBJ1-3, with D tentatively TRBD1 (5 bases). Germline CDR1 is SGDLS and CDR2 is YYNGEE. The CDR3 runs 18 residues. Trimming took 0 bases from V and 0 from J, leaving 16 bases between them. The CDR3 loop is CASSVDGGDLGSGNTIYF. The CDR3 bases are TGTGCCAGCAGCGTAGACGGAGGGGACTTAGGCTCTGGAAACACCATATATTTT.

The chain recombines TRBV5-4 with TRBJ1-3; TRBD1 is a possible D gene (5 bases). Per germline, CDR1 SGHNT and CDR2 YYREEE (reference sequence). Trimming took off 4 bases at V and 1 base at J, with 18 bases between the two ends. The CDR3 loop spans 17 amino acids. CDR3 nucleotide sequence: TGTGCCAGCAGCCTCCCTCTGGGGCTGGGGTCTGGAAACACCATATATTTT. Its protein product is CASSLPLGLGSGNTIYF.

This chain links TRBV9 with TRBJ1-1; 7 bases agree with TRBD1. In germline, CDR1 is SGDLS, CDR2 YYNGEE. This CDR3 has 13 amino acids. With V trimmed by 0 bases and J by 10 bases, 6 bases remained unmatched. The DNA for the CDR3 is TGTGCCAGCAGCGTAGACGGGGACAGAGGAGCTTTCTTT. This encodes CASSVDGDRGAFF.